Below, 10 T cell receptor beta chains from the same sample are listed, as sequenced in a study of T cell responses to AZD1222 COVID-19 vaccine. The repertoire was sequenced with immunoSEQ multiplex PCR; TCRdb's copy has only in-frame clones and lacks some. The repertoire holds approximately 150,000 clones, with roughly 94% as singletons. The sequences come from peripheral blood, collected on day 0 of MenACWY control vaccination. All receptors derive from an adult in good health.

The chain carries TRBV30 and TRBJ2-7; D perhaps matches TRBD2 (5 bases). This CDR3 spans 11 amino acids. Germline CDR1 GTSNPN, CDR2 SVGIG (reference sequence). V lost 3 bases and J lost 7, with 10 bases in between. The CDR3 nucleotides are TGTGCCTGGAGAGCCTCGGGGGAGCAGTACTTC. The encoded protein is CAWRASGEQYF.

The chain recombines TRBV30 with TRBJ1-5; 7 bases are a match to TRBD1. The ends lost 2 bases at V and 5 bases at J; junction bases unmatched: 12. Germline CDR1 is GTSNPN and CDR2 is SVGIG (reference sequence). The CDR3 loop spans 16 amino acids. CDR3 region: CAWSNHGPRGDQPQHF. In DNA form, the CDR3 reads TGTGCCTGGAGTAACCACGGCCCCAGGGGGGATCAGCCCCAGCATTTT.

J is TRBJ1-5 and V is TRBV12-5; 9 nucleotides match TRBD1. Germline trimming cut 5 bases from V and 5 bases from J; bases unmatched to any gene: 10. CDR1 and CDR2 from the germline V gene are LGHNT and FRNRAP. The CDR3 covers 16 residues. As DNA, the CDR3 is TGTGCTAGTGGTCTGGAGGGACAGGGTGGCGATCAGCCCCAGCATTTT. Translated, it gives CASGLEGQGGDQPQHF.

This chain's CDR3 is CATGQFPNTEAFF. CDR3 sequence (DNA): TGTGCCACCGGACAGTTTCCGAACACTGAAGCTTTCTTT. The V and J genes are TRBV19 and TRBJ1-1; TRBD1 might be the D (6 bases). Germline values: CDR1 LNHDA, CDR2 SQIVND (reference sequence). The CDR3 is 13 residues long. V lost 10 bases and J 1 base, leaving 13 bases between the germline ends. Variable domain in full (rest from reference TRBV19 and TRBJ1-1): DGGITQSPKYLFRKEGQNVTLSCEQNLNHDAMYWYRQDPGQGLRLIYYSQIVNDFQKGDIAEGYSVSREKKESFPLTVTSAQKNPTAFYLCATGQFPNTEAFFGQGTRLTVV.

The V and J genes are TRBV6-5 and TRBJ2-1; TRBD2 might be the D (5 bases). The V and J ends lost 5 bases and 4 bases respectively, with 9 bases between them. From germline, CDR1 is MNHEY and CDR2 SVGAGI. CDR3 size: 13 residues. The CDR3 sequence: CASSLDSYNEQFF. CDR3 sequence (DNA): TGTGCCAGCAGTCTGGACTCTTACAATGAGCAGTTCTTC.

The CDR3 DNA follows: TGTGCCAGCAGTTATAGCGGGAGGAAAGATACGCAGTATTTT. This translates into CASSYSGRKDTQYF. The chain is built from TRBV28 and TRBJ2-3; 10 bases are a match to TRBD2. CDR1 is MDHEN, CDR2 SYDVKM, per germline. With V trimmed by 4 bases and J by 5 bases, 3 bases remained unmatched. The CDR3 spans 14 residues. Full variable domain (outside the CDR3, taken from reference TRBV28 and TRBJ2-3): DVKVTQSSRYLVKRTGEKVFLECVQDMDHENMFWYRQDPGLGLRLIYFSYDVKMKEKGDIPEGYSVSREKKERFSLILESASTNQTSMYLCASSYSGRKDTQYFGPGTRLTVL.

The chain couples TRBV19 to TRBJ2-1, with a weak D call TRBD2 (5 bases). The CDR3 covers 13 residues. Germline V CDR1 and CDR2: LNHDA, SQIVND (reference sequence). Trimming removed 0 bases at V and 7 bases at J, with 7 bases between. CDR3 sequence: CASSIERRNEQFF. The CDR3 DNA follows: TGTGCCAGTAGTATAGAGAGGAGGAATGAGCAGTTCTTC.

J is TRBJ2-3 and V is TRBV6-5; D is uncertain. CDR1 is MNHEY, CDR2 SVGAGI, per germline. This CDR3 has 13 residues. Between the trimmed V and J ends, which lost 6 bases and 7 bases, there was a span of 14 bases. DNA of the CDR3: TGTGCCAGCAGCAACTCCCTGCCAAATACGCAGTATTTT. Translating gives CASSNSLPNTQYF.

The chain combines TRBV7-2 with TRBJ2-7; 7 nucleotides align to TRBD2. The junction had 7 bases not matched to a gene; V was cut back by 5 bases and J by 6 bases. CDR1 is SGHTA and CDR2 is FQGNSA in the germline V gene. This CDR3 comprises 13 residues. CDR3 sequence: CASSAGTTSEQYF. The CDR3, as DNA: TGTGCCAGCAGCGCCGGGACTACCTCCGAGCAGTACTTC.

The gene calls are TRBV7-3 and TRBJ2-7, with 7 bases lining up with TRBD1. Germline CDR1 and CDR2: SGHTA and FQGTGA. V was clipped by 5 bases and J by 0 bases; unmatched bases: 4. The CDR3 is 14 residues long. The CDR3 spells CASSPTGFSYEQYF. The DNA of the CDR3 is TGTGCCAGCAGCCCGACAGGGTTCTCCTACGAGCAGTACTTC.